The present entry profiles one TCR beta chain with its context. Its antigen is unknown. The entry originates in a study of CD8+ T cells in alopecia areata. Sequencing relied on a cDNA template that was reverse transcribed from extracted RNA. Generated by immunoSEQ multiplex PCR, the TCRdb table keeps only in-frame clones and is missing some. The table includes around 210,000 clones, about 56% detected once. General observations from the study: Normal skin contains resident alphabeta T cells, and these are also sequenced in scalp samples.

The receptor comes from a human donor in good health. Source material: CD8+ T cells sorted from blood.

The CDR3 DNA is TGTGCCAGCAGTGGGTCGACGGGACAAGAGACCCAGTACTTC. Translating it yields CASSGSTGQETQYF. This sequence joins TRBV6-5 and TRBJ2-5; tentative D call: TRBD2 (5 bases). This CDR3 has 14 amino acids. The germline V gene has CDR1 MNHEY and CDR2 SVGAGI. The V end lost 5 bases, the J end lost 2 bases, and 12 bases lay between the germline ends.